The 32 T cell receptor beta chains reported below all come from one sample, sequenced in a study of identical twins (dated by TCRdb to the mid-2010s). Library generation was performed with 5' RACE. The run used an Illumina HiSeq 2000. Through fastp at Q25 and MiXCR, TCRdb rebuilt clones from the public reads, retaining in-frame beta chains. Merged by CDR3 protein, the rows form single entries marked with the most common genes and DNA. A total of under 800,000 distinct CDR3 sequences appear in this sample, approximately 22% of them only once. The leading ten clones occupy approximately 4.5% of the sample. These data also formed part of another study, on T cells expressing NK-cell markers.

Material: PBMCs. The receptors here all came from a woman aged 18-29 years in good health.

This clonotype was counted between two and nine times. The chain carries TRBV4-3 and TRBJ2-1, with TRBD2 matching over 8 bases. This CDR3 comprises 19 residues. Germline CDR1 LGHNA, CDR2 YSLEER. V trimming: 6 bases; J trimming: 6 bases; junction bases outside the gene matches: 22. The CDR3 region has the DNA TGCGCCAGCAGTCCAAGATCGGGTGGCGCGGGAGGAGCCTTCAATGAGCAGTTCTTC. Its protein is CASSPRSGGAGGAFNEQFF.

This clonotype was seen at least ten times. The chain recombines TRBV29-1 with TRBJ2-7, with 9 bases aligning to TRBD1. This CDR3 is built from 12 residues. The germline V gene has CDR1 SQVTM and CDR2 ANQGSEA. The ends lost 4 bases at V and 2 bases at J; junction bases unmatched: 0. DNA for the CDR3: TGCAGCGTTGGACAGGGGGCCTACGAGCAGTACTTC. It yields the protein CSVGQGAYEQYF.

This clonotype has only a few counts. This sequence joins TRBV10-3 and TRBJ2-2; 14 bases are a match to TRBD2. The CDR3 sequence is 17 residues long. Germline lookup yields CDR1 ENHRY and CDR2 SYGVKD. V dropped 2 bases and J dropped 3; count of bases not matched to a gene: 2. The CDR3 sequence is CAISERTSGRYTGELFF. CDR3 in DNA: TGTGCCATCAGTGAGAGGACTAGCGGGAGGTACACCGGGGAGCTGTTTTTT.

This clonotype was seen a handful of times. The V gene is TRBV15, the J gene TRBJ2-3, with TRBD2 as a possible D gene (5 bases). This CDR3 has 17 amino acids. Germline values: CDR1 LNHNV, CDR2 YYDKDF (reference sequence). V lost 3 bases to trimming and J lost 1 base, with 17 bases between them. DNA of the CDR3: TGTGCCACCAGCAGTGGGGAGCTGTCTGTAGGCACAGATACGCAGTATTTT. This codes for CATSSGELSVGTDTQYF.

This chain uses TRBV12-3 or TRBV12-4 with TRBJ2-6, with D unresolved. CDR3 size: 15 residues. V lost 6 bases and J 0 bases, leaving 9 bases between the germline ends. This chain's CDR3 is CASRASHSGANVLTF. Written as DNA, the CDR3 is TGTGCCAGCAGGGCTAGTCACTCTGGGGCCAACGTCCTGACTTTC.

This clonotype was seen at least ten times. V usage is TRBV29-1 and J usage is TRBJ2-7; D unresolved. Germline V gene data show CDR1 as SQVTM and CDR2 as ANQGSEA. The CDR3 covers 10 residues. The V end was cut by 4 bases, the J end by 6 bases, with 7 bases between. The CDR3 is CSVVIGEQYF. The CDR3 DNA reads TGCAGCGTTGTTATTGGCGAGCAGTACTTC.

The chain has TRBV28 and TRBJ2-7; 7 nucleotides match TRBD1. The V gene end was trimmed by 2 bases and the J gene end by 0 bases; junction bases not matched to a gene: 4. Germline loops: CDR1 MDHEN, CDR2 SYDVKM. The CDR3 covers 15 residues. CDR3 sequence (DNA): TGTGCCAGCAGTTTAGTAGGGGACAGCTCCTACGAGCAGTACTTC. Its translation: CASSLVGDSSYEQYF.

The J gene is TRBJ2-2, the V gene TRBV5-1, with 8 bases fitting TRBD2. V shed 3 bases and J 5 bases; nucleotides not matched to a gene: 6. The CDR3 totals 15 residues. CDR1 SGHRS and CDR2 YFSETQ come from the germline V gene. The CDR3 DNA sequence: TGCGCCAGCAGCTGGATAGCGGGGAAAACCGGGGAGCTGTTTTTT. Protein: CASSWIAGKTGELFF. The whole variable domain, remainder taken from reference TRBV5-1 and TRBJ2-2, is KAGVTQTPRYLIKTRGQQVTLSCSPISGHRSVSWYQQTPGQGLQFLFEYFSETQRNKGNFPGRFSGRQFSNSRSEMNVSTLELGDSALYLCASSWIAGKTGELFFGEGSRLTVL.

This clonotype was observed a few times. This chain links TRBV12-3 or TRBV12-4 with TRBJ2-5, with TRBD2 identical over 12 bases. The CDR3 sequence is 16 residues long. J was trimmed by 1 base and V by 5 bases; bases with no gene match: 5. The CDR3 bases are TGTGCCAGCAGTCCCGGACTAGCGGGAAGCCAAGAGACCCAGTACTTC. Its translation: CASSPGLAGSQETQYF.

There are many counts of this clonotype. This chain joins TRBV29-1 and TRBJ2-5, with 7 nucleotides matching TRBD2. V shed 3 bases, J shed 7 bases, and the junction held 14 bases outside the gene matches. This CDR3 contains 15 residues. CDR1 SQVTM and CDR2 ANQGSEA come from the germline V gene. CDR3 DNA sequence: TGCAGCGTTGAGGGAGAGCGGGGTCTACCAGGGACCCAGTACTTC. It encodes CSVEGERGLPGTQYF.

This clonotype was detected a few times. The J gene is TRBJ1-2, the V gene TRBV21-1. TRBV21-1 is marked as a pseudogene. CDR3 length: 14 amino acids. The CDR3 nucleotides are TGTGCCCCCCTCGACAGGGCCCTTACTTATGGCTACACCTTC. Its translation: CAPLDRALTYGYTF.

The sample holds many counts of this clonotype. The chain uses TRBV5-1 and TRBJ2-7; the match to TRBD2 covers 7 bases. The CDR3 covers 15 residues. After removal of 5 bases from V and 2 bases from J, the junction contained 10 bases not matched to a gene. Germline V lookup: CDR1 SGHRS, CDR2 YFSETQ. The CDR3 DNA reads TGCGCCAGCAGTAATCTAAGGGAGGGCCCCTACGAGCAGTACTTC. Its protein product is CASSNLREGPYEQYF.

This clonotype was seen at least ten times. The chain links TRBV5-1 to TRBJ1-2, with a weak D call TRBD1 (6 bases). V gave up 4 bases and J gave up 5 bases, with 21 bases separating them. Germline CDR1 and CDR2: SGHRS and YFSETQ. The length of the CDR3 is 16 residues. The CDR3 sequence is CASSLRGRFAIYGYTF. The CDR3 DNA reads TGCGCCAGCAGCCTCCGGGGGCGCTTTGCCATATATGGCTACACCTTC.

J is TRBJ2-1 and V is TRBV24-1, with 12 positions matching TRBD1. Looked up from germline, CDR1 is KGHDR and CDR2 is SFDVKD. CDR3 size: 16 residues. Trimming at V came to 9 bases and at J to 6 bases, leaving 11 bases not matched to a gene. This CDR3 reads CATGARGTGGGNEQFF. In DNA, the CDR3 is TGTGCCACCGGGGCTCGGGGGACAGGGGGCGGCAATGAGCAGTTCTTC.

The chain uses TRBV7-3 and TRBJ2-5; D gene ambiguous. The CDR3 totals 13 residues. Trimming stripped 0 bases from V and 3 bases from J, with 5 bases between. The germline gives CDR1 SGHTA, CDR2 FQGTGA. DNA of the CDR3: TGTGCCAGCAGCTTAACGACGGAAGAGACCCAGTACTTC. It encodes CASSLTTEETQYF.

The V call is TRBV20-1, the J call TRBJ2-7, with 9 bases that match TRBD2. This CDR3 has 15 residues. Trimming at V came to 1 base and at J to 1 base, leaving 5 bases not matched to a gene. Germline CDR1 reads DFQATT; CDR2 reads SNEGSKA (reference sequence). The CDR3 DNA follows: TGCAGTGCTAGAGGGGGTAGCGGGGGTTCCTACGAGCAGTACTTC. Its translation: CSARGGSGGSYEQYF.

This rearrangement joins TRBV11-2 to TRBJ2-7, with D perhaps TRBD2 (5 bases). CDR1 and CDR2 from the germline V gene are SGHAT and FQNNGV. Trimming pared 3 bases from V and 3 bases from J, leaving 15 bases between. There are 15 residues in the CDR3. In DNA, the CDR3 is TGTGCCAGCAGCTTCTCGGGTGGAGGCTTCTACGAGCAGTACTTC. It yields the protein CASSFSGGGFYEQYF.

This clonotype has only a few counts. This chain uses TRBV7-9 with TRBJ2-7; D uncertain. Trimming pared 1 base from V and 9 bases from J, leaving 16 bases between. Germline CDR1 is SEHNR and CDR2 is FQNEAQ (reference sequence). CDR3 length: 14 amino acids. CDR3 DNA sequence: TGTGCCAGCAGCTTAGGTTGGCAGAGCCGTGGGCAGTACTTC. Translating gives CASSLGWQSRGQYF.

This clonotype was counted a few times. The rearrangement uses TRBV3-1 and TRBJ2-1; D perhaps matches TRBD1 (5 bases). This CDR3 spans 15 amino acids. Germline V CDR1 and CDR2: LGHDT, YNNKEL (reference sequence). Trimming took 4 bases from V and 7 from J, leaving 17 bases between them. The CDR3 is CASSLPGVGANEQFF. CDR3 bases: TGTGCCAGCAGCCTGCCCGGAGTTGGGGCGAATGAGCAGTTCTTC.

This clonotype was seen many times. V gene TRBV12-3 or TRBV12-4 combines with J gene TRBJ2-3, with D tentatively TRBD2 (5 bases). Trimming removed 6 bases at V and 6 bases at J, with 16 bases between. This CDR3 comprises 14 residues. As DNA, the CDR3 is TGTGCCAGCAGAGACGATGAGAGGGCGGATACGCAGTATTTT. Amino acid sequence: CASRDDERADTQYF.

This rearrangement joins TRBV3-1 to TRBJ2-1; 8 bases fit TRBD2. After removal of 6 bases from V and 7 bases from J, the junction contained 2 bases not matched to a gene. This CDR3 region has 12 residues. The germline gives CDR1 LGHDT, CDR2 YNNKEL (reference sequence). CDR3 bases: TGTGCCAGCAGGGGGACTAGGAATGAGCAGTTCTTC. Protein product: CASRGTRNEQFF.

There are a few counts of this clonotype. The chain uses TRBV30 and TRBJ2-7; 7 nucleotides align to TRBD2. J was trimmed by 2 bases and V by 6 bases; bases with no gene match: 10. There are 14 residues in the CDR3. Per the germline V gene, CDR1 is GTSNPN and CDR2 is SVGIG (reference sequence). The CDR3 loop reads CACQGWDYTYEQYF. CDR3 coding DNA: TGTGCCTGTCAGGGCTGGGACTATACCTACGAGCAGTACTTC.

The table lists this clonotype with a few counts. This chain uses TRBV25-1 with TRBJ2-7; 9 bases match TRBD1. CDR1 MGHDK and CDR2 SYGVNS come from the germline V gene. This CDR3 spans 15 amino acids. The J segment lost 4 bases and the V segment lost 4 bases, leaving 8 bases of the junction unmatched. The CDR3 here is CASSGPDRGRYEQYF. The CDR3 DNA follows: TGTGCCAGCAGTGGTCCGGACAGGGGTCGGTACGAGCAGTACTTC.

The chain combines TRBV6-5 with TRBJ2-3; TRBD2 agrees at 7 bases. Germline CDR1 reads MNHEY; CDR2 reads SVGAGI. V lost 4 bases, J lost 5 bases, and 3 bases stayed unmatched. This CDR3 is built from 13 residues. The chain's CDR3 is CASSWSSGDTQYF. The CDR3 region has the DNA TGTGCCAGCAGTTGGTCTAGCGGAGATACGCAGTATTTT.

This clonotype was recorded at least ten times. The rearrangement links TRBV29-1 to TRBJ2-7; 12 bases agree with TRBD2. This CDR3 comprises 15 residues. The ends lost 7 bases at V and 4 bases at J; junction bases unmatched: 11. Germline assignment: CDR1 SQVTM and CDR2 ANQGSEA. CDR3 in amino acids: CSAPGLAGQRYEQYF. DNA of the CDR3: TGCAGCGCGCCGGGACTAGCGGGTCAGCGGTACGAGCAGTACTTC.

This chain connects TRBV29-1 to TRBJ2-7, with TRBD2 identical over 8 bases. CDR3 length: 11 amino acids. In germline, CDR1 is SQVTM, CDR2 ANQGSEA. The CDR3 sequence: CGMVAGNEQYF. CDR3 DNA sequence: TGCGGGATGGTAGCGGGGAACGAGCAGTACTTC.

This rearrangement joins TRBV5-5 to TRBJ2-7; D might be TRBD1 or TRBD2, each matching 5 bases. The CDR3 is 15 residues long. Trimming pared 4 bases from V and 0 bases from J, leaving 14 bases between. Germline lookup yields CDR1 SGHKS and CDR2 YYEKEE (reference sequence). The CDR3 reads CASSQAWGSSYEQYF. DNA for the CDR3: TGTGCCAGCAGCCAAGCGTGGGGGTCCTCCTACGAGCAGTACTTC.

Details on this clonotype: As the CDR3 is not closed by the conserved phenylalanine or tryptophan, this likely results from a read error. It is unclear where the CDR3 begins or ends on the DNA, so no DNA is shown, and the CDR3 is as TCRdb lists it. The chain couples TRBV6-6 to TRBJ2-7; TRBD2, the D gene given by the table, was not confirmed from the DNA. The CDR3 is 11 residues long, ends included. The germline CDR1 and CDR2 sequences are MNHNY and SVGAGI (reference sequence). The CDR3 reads CASSSGLSCIL.

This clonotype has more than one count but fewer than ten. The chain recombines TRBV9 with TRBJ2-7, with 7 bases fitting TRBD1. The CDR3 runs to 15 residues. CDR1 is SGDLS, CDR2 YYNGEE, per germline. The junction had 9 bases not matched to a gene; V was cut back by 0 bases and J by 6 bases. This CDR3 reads CASSVGQTGSLEQYF. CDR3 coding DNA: TGTGCCAGCAGCGTAGGTCAGACAGGGTCACTCGAGCAGTACTTC. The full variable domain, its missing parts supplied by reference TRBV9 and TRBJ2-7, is DSGVTQTPKHLITATGQRVTLRCSPRSGDLSVYWYQQSLDQGLQFLIQYYNGEERAKGNILERFSAQQFPDLHSELNLSSLELGDSALYFCASSVGQTGSLEQYFGPGTRLTVT.

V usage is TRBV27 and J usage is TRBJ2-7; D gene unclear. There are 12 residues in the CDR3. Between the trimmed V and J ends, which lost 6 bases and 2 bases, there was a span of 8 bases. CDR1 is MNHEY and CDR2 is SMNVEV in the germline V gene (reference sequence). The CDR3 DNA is TGTGCCAGCAGGGGAATAACCTACGAGCAGTACTTC. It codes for CASRGITYEQYF.

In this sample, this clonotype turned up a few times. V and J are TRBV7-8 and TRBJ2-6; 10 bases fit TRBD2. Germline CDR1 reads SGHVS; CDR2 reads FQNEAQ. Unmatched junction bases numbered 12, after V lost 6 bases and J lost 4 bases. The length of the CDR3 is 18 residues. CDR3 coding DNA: TGTGCCAGCAGTCTCAGCGGGAGGGTTTCGCGGGGGGCCAACGTCCTGACTTTC. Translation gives CASSLSGRVSRGANVLTF.

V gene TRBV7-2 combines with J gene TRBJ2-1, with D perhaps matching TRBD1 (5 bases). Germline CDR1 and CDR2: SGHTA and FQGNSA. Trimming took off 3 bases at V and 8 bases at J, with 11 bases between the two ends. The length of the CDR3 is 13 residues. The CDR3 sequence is CASSFQQVDEQFF. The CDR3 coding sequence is TGTGCCAGCAGCTTTCAACAGGTAGATGAGCAGTTCTTC.